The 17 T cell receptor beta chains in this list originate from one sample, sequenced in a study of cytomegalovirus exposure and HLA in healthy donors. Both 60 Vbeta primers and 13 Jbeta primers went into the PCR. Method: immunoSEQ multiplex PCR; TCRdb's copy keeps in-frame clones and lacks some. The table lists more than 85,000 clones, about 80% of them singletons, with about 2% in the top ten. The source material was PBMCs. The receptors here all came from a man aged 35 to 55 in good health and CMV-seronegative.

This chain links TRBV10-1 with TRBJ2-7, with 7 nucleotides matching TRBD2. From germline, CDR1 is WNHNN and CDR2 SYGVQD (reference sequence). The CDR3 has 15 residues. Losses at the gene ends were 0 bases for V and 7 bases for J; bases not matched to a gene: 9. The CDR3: CASSESGGGPREQYF. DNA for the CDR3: TGCGCCAGCAGTGAGTCGGGGGGAGGGCCGAGGGAGCAGTACTTC.

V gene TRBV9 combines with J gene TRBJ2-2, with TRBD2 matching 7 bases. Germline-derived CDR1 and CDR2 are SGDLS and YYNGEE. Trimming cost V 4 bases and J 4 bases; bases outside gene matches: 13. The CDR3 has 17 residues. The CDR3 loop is CASSPILGGSITGELFF. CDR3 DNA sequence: TGTGCCAGCAGCCCTATATTGGGCGGGAGTATCACCGGGGAGCTGTTTTTT.

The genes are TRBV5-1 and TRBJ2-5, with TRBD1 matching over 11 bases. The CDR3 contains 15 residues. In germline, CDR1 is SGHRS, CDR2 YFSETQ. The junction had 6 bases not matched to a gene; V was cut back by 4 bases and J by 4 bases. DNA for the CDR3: TGCGCCAGCAGCCGGGGGACAGGGGGTGGAGAGACCCAGTACTTC. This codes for CASSRGTGGGETQYF.

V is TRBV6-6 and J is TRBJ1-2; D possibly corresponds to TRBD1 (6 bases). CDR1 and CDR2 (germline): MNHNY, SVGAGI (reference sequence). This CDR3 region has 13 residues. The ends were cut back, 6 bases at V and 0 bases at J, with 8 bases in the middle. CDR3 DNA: TGTGCCAGCAGGGACAGCACTAACTATGGCTACACCTTC. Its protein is CASRDSTNYGYTF.

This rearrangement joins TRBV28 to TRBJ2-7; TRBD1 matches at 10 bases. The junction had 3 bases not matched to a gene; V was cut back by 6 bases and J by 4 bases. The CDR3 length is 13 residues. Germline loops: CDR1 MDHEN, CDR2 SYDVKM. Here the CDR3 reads CASRTGGTYEQYF. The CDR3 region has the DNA TGTGCCAGCAGGACAGGGGGCACGTACGAGCAGTACTTC.

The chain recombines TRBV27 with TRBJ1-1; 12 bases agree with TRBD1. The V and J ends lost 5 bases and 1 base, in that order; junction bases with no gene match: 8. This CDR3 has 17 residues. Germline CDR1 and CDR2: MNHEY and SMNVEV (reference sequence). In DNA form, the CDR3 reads TGTGCCAGCAGTCACCCCCCGGGACAGGGGGCGAACACTGAAGCTTTCTTT. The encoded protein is CASSHPPGQGANTEAFF.

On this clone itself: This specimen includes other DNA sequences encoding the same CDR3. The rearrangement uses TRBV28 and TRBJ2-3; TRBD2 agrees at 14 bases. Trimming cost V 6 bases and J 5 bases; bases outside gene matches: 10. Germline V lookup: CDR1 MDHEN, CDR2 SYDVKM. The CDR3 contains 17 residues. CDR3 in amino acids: CASRPQTGTSGRDTQYF. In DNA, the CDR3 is TGTGCCAGCAGACCCCAGACCGGGACTAGCGGGAGAGATACGCAGTATTTT.

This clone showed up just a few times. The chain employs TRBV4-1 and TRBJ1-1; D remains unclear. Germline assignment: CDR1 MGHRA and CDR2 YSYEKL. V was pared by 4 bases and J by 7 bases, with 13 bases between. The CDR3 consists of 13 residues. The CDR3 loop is CASSPLDYHEAFF. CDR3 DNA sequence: TGCGCCAGCAGCCCGTTGGACTACCATGAAGCTTTCTTT.

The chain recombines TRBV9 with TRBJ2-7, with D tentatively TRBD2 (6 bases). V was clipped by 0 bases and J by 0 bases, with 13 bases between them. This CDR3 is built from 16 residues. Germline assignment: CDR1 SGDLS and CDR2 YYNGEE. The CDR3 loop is CASSVDGDSSSYEQYF. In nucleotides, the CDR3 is TGTGCCAGCAGCGTAGATGGGGACTCAAGCTCCTACGAGCAGTACTTC.

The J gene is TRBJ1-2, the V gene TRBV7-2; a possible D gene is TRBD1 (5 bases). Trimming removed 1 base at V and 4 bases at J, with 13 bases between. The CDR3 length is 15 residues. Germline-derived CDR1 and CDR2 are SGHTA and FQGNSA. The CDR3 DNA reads TGTGCCAGCAGCTTAGAAGGGGCGTTCGGCTATGGCTACACCTTC. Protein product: CASSLEGAFGYGYTF.

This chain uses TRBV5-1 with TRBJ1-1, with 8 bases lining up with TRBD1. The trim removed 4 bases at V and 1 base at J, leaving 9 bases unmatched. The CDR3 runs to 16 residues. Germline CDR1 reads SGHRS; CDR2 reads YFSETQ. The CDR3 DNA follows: TGCGCCAGCAGCCCCAAGGACAGGGATGCGAACACTGAAGCTTTCTTT. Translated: CASSPKDRDANTEAFF.

The CDR3 loop is CASSSGSGGNEQFF. DNA for the CDR3: TGTGCCAGTAGTTCGGGTAGCGGGGGCAATGAGCAGTTCTTC. The rearrangement joins TRBV19 to TRBJ2-1, with 9 bases lining up with TRBD2. The CDR3 length is 14 residues. Looked up from germline, CDR1 is LNHDA and CDR2 is SQIVND (reference sequence). The V and J ends lost 5 bases and 6 bases, in that order; junction bases with no gene match: 5.

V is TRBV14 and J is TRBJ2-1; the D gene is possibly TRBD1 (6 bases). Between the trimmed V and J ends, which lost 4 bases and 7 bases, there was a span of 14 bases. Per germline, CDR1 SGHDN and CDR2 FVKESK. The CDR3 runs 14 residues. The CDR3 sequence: CASSLKYTGNEQFF. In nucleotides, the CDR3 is TGTGCCAGCAGCCTAAAATATACAGGGAATGAGCAGTTCTTC. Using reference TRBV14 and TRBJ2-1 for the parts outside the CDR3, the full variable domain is EAGVTQFPSHSVIEKGQTVTLRCDPISGHDNLYWYRRVMGKEIKFLLHFVKESKQDESGMPNNRFLAERTGGTYSTLKVQPAELEDSGVYFCASSLKYTGNEQFFGPGTRLTVL.

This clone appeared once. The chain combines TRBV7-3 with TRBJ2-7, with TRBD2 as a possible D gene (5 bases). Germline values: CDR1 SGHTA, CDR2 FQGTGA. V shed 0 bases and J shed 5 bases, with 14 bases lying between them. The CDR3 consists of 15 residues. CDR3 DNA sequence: TGTGCCAGCAGCTTAACAATGGCTAGCTATGACGAGCAGTACTTC. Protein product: CASSLTMASYDEQYF.

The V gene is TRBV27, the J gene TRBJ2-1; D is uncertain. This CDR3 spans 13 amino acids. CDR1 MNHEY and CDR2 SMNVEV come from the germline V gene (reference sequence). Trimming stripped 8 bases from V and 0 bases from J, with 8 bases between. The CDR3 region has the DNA TGTGCCAGCCTGGTTAGCTCCTACAATGAGCAGTTCTTC. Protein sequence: CASLVSSYNEQFF.

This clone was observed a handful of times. The DNA for the CDR3 is TGTGCCAGTAGTATACTAGGCGCGGATAGCAATCAGCCCCAGCATTTT. It encodes CASSILGADSNQPQHF. V and J are TRBV19 and TRBJ1-5; D gene uncertain. The CDR3 spans 16 residues. The germline V and J ends were trimmed by 2 bases and 0 bases, with 11 bases remaining between them. Germline loops: CDR1 LNHDA, CDR2 SQIVND (reference sequence).

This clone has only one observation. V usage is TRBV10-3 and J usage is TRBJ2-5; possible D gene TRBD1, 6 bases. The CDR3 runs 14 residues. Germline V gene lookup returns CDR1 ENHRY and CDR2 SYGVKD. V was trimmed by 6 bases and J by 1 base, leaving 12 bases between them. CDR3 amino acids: CAIRDDRSQETQYF. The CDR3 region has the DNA TGTGCCATCAGAGACGACAGGTCCCAAGAGACCCAGTACTTC.